The present entry profiles one TCR beta chain with its context. This clone's antigen is unknown. No base quality values were provided; no much bigger clone lies one nucleotide off. Patients with autoimmune disease history or receiving systemic immunosuppression were excluded from the trial. Peripheral blood for TCR sequencing was collected from all dose cohorts at baseline, on cycle 4 day 1, and on cycle 7 day 1. The samples were drawn from a first-in-human, open-label, multicenter phase I dose-escalation trial of ivuxolimab. Adults with locally advanced or metastatic melanoma, renal cell carcinoma, hepatocellular carcinoma or head and neck squamous cell carcinoma were enrolled in the trial. Before TCR sequencing, CD4+ T cells and CD8+ T cells from peripheral blood were sorted into separate populations. The data stem from a study of OX40 agonist ivuxolimab in advanced cancers. Looking at the study overall: Ivuxolimab was an agonistic, fully human IgG2 monoclonal antibody directed against OX40 (CD134), a costimulatory receptor. Intravenous ivuxolimab was administered to patients every 2 weeks at six dose levels: 0.01, 0.1, 0.3, 1.5, 3 and 10 mg/kg. In the dose-escalation cohort, 82.7% of patients were male, and the mean age was around 60 years, with a range of roughly 23 to 85. Patients were allowed to have had prior anti-PD-1, anti-PD-L1 or anti-CTLA-4 therapy, and 40% of the dose-escalation patients had been treated with checkpoint inhibitors. Peripheral TCRbeta sequencing was intended to test whether TCR sequence diversity was altered and clonal T-cell expansion was caused by ivuxolimab. The paper reports the monotherapy dose-escalation portion (N ≈ 50 patients) of the phase I ivuxolimab trial. Three dose-escalation patients achieved partial responses, one with hepatocellular carcinoma and two with cutaneous melanoma. Among the roughly 54 dose-escalation patients, approximately 20 had hepatocellular carcinoma, 15 or so melanoma, 9 renal cell carcinoma and 9 head and neck cancer.

The investigation overall reported the following: At doses from 0.1 to 3.0 mg/kg, clonal expansion was seen in both CD4+ and CD8+ blood T cells between baseline and week 6. In the 0.1-3.0 mg/kg groups, partial responders were among the patients with the lowest normalized peripheral clonal expansion, particularly in CD8+ T cells. After ivuxolimab, CD8+ T cells had more expanded clones than CD4+ T cells on average. Antigen specificity was not determined for the clonally expanded peripheral T cells. Low levels of normalized T-cell clonal expansion were also seen in some patients who did not respond.

CDR1 and CDR2 were assigned from the germline V gene as MNHEY and SVGAGI. The CDR3 spans 14 residues, from the cysteine through the valine. The retained sequence is limited to the CDR3, 42 bases, with the frame set at the first base. V has 6 bases trimmed and J has 4 bases trimmed; junction bases matching no gene number 8. Genomic DNA was extracted from sorted cells for sequencing of the TCRbeta CDR3 region. The immunoSEQ Assay was used to sequence the TCRbeta CDR3 regions. TCRdb mirrors the immuneACCESS table, restricted to in-frame sequences. Some clones are absent from its copies; in checked studies, under half trace to an unresolved V gene, and the reason for the others is unknown. The sample table shows 65,000 to 75,000 clones, and 82% are seen once. The top ten constitute approximately 0.4% of the sample.

This clonotype was obtained from an adult with an advanced solid tumor such as melanoma, head and neck, liver or kidney cancer. This specimen was CD4+ or CD8+ T cells sorted from blood, taken in a trial of the OX40 agonist ivuxolimab. This receptor chain uses TRBV6-5 and TRBJ2-7; a stretch of 8 junction bases matches TRBD1. The DNA sequence is TGTGCCAGCAGACCAAACAGGGGGGTTTACGAGCAGTACGTC. Its protein product is CASRPNRGVYEQYV.